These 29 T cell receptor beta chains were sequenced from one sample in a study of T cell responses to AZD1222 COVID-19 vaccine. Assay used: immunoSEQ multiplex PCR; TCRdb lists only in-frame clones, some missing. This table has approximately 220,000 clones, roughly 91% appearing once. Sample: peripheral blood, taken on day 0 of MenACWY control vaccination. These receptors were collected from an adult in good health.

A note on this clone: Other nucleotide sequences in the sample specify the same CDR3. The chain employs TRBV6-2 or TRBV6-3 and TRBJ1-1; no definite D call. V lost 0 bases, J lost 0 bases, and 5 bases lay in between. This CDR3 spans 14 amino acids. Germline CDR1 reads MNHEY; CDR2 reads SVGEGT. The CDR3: CASSYSSLNTEAFF. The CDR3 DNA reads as TGTGCCAGCAGTTACTCGTCGTTGAACACTGAAGCTTTCTTT.

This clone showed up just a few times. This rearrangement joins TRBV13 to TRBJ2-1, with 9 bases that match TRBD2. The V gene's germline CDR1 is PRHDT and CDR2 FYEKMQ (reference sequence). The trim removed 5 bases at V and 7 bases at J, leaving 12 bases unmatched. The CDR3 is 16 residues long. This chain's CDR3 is CASSPGGGGALNEQFF. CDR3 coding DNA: TGTGCCAGCAGCCCCGGGGGCGGGGGGGCTCTAAATGAGCAGTTCTTC.

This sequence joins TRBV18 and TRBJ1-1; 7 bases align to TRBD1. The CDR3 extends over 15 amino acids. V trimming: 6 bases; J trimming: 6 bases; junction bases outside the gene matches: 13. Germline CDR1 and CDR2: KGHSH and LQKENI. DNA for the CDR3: TGTGCCAGCTCGCCCTACAACAGGGGTCTCGCTGAAGCTTTCTTT. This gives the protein CASSPYNRGLAEAFF.

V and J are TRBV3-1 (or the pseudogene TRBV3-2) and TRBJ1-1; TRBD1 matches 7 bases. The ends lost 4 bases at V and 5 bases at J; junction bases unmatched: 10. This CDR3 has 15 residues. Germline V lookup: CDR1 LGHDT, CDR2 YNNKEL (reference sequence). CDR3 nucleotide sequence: TGTGCCAGCAGCCCGCAGGGGGGGCCTAGGACTGAAGCTTTCTTT. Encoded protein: CASSPQGGPRTEAFF.

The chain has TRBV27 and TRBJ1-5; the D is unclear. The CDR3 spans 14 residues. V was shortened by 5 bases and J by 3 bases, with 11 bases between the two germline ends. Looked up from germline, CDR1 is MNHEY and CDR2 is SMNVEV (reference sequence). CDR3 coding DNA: TGTGCCAGCAGTCGTGGTGGGCCCAATCAGCCCCAGCATTTT. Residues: CASSRGGPNQPQHF.

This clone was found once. The CDR3 reads CASTDPFKGDSYGYTF. The CDR3, as DNA: TGTGCCAGCACCGATCCGTTCAAGGGGGATAGCTATGGCTACACCTTC. The chain is built from TRBV7-9 and TRBJ1-2; D may be TRBD1 (6 bases). The CDR3 totals 16 residues. Trimming left V 7 bases short and J 4 bases short, with 22 bases between. CDR1 and CDR2 from the germline V gene are SEHNR and FQNEAQ (reference sequence).

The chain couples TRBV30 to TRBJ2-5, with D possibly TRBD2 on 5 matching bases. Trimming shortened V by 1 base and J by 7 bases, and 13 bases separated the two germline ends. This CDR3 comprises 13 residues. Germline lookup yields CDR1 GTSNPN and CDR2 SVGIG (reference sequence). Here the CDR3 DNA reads TGTGCCTGGAGTGGGTCCGGGGTCGGGACCCAGTACTTC. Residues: CAWSGSGVGTQYF.

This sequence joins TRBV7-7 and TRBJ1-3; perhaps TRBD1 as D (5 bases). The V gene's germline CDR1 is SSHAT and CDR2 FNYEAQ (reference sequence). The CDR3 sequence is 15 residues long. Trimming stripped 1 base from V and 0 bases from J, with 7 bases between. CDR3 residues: CASSLGGNSGNTIYF. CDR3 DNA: TGTGCCAGCAGCTTAGGGGGGAACTCTGGAAACACCATATATTTT. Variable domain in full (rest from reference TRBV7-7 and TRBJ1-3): GAGVSQSPRYKVTKRGQDVTLRCDPISSHATLYWYQQALGQGPEFLTYFNYEAQPDKSGLPSDRFSAERPEGSISTLTIQRTEQRDSAMYRCASSLGGNSGNTIYFGEGSWLTVV.

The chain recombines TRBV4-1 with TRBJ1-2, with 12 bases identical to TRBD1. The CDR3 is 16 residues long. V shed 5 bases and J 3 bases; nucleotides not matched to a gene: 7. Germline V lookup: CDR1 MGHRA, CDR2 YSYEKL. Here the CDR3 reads CASSSTGTGGDYGYTF. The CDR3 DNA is TGCGCCAGCAGCTCAACCGGGACAGGGGGCGACTATGGCTACACCTTC.

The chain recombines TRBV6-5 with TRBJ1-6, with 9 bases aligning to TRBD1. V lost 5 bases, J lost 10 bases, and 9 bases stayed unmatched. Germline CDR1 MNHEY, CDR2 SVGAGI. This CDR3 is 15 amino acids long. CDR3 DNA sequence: TGTGCCAGCAGTCTGGACAGGGGCGGACGGTCACCCCTCCACTTT. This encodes CASSLDRGGRSPLHF.

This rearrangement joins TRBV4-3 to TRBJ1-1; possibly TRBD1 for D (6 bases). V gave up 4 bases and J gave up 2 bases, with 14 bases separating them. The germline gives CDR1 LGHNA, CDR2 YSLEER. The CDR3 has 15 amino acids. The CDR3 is CASSRYGQSNTEAFF. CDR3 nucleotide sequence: TGCGCCAGCAGCCGCTACGGACAGTCCAACACTGAAGCTTTCTTT.

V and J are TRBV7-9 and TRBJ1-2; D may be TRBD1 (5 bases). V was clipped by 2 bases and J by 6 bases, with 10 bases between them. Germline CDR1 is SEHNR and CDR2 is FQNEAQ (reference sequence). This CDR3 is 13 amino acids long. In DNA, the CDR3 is TGTGCCAGCAGCTTAAGTACGGGGGATGGCTACACCTTC. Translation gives CASSLSTGDGYTF.

The CDR3 coding sequence is TGTGCCAGCATCCCACGGTTAGGGGGCTCCTACGAGCAGTACTTC. Amino acid sequence: CASIPRLGGSYEQYF. This chain uses TRBV6-5 with TRBJ2-7, with a tentative D call TRBD1 (6 bases). This CDR3 region has 15 residues. The V gene lost 7 bases and the J gene lost 0 bases, with 16 bases spanning the gap. From germline, CDR1 is MNHEY and CDR2 SVGAGI.

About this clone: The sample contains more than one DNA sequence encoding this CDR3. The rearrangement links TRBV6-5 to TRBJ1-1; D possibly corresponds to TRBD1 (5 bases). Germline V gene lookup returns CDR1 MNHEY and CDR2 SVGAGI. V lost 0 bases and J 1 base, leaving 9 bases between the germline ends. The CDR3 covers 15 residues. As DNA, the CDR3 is TGTGCCAGCAGTTACTCAAGGGGAGGGAACACTGAAGCTTTCTTT. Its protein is CASSYSRGGNTEAFF.

CDR3 amino acids: CASSTRTAGYTF. CDR3 DNA: TGTGCCAGCAGTACCCGGACAGCTGGCTACACCTTC. This chain uses TRBV6-5 with TRBJ1-2; D might be TRBD1 (6 bases). Trimming shortened V by 5 bases and J by 7 bases, and 11 bases separated the two germline ends. CDR3 length equals 12 residues. CDR1 and CDR2 (germline): MNHEY, SVGAGI.

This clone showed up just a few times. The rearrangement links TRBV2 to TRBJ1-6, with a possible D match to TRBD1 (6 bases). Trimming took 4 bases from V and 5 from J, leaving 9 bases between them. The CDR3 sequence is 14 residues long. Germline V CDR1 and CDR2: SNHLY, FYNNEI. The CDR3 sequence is CASSGGADNSPLHF. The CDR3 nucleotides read TGTGCCAGCAGTGGGGGGGCGGATAATTCACCCCTCCACTTT. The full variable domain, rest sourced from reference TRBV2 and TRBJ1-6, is EPEVTQTPSHQVTQMGQEVILRCVPISNHLYFYWYRQILGQKVEFLVSFYNNEISEKSEIFDDQFSVERPDGSNFTLKIRSTKLEDSAMYFCASSGGADNSPLHFGNGTRLTVT.

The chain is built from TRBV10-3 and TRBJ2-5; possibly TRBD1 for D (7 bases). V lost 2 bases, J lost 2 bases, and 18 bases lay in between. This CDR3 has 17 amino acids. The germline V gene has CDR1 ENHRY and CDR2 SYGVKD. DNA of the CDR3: TGTGCCATCAGTGAGAGGGCCTCTTCAGGGGGGCAAGAGACCCAGTACTTC. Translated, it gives CAISERASSGGQETQYF.

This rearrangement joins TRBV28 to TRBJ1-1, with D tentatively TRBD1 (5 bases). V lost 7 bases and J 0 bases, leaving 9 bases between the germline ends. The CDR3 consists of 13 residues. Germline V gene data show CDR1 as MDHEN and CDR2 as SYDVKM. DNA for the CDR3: TGTGCCAGCACGGGGGTCATGAACACTGAAGCTTTCTTT. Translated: CASTGVMNTEAFF.

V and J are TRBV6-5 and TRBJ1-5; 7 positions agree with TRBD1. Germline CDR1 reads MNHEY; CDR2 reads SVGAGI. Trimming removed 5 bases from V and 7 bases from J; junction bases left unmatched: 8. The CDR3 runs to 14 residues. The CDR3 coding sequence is TGTGCCAGCAGTCGCCGACAGGGCAGGCAGCCCCAGCATTTT. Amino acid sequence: CASSRRQGRQPQHF.

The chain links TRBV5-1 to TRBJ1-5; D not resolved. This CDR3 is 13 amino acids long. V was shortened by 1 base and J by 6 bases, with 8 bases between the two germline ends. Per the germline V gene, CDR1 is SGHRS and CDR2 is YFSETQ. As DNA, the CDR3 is TGCGCCAGCAGCTTGTTACCGGGTCAGCCCCAGCATTTT. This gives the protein CASSLLPGQPQHF.

The CDR3 nucleotides are TGTGCCAGCAGTTCCCAGGGGGCAACTAATGAAAAACTGTTTTTT. It yields the protein CASSSQGATNEKLFF. This chain links TRBV6-2 or TRBV6-3 with TRBJ1-4, with 7 bases fitting TRBD1. Germline CDR1 and CDR2: MNHEY and SVGEGT. CDR3 size: 15 residues. Trimming cost V 4 bases and J 0 bases; bases outside gene matches: 2.

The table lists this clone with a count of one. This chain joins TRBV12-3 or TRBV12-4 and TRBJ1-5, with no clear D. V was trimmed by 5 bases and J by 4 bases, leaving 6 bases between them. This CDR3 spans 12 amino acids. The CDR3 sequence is CASSRHNQPQHF. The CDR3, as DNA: TGTGCCAGCAGTCGGCATAATCAGCCCCAGCATTTT.

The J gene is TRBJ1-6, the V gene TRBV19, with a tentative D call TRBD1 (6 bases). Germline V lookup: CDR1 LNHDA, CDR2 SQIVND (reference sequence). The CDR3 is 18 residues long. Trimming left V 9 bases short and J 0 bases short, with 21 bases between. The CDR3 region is CASQPTRGASSYNSPLHF. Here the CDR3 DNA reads TGTGCCAGCCAACCCACGCGGGGGGCCAGCTCCTATAATTCACCCCTCCACTTT.

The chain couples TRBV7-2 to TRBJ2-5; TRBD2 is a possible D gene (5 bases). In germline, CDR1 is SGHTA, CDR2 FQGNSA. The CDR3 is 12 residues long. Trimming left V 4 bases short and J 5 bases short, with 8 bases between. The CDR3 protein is CASSSTGETQYF. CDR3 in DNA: TGTGCCAGCAGCTCTACGGGGGAGACCCAGTACTTC.

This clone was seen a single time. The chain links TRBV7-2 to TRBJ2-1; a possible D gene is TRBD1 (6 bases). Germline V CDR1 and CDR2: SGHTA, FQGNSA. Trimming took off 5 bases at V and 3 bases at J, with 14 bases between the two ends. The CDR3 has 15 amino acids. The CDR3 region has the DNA TGTGCCAGCAGCCCAGGGCAGGGACACTACAATGAGCAGTTCTTC. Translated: CASSPGQGHYNEQFF.

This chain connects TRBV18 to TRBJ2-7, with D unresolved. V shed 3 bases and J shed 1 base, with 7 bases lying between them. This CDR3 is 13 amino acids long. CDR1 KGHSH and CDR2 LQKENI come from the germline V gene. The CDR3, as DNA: TGTGCCAGCTCACCGACACAGTCCTACGAGCAGTACTTC. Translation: CASSPTQSYEQYF.

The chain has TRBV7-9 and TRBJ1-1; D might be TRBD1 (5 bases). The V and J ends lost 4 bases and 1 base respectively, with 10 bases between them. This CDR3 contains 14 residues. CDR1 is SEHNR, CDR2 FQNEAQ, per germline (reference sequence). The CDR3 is CASSYLDRNTEAFF. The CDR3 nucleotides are TGTGCCAGCAGCTATCTTGACAGGAACACTGAAGCTTTCTTT.

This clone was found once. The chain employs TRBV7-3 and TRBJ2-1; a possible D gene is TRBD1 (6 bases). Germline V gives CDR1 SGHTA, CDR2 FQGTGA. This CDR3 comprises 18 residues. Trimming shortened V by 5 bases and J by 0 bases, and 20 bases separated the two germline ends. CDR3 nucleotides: TGTGCCAGCAGCCGTACCCTGGGGGCATTCAGCTCCTACAATGAGCAGTTCTTC. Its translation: CASSRTLGAFSSYNEQFF.

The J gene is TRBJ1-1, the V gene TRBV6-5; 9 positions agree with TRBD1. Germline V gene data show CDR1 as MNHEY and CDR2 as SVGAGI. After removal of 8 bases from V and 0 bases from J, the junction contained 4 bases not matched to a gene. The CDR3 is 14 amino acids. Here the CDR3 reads CASGWTGVNTEAFF. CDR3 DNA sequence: TGTGCCAGCGGGTGGACAGGGGTGAACACTGAAGCTTTCTTT.